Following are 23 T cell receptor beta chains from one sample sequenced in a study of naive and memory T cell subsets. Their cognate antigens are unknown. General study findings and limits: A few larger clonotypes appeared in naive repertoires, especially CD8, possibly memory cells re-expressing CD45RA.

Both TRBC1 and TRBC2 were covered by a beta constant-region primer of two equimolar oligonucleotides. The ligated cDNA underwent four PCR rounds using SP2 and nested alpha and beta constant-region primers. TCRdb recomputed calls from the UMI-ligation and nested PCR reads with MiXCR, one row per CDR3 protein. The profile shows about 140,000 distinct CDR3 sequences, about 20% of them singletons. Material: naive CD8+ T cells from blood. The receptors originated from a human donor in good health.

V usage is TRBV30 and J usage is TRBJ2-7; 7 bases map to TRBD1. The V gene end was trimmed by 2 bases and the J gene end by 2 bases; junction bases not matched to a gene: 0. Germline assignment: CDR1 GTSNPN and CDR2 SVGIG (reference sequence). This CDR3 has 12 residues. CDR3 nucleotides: TGTGCCTGGAGTCAGGGGGCCTACGAGCAGTACTTC. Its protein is CAWSQGAYEQYF. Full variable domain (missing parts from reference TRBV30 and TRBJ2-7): SQTIHQWPATLVQPVGSPLSLECTVEGTSNPNLYWYRQAAGRGLQLLFYSVGIGQISSEVPQNLSASRPQDRQFILSSKKLLLSDSGFYLCAWSQGAYEQYFGPGTRLTVT.

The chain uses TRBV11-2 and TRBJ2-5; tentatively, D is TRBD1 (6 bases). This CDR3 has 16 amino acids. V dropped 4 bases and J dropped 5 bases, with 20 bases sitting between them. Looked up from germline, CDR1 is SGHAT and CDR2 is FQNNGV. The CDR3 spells CASSSPGLPGVETQYF. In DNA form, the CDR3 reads TGTGCCAGCAGCTCCCCCGGTCTCCCAGGGGTGGAGACCCAGTACTTC.

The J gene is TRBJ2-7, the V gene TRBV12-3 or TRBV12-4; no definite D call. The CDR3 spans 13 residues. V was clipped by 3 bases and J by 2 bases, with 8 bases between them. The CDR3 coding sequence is TGTGCCAGCAGTTTCGACCCGACCTACGAGCAGTACTTC. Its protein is CASSFDPTYEQYF.

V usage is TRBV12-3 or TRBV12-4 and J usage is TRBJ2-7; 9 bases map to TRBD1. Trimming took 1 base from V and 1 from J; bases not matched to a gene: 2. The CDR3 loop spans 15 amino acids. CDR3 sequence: CASSLGDRVSYEQYF. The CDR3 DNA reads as TGTGCCAGCAGTTTAGGGGACAGGGTGTCCTACGAGCAGTACTTC.

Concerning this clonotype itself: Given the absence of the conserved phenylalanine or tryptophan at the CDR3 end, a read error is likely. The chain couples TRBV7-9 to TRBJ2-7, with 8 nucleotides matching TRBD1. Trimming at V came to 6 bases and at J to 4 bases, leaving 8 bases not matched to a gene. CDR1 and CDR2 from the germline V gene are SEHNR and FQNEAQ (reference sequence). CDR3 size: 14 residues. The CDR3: CASSSGTGPYEQYS. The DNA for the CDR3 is TGTGCCAGCAGTTCCGGGACAGGACCGTACGAGCAGTACTCC.

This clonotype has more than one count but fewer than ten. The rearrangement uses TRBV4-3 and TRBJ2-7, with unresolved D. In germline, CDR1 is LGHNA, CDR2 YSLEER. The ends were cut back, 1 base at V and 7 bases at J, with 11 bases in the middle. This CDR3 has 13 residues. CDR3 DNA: TGCGCCAGCAGCCAAGTGGGTGGAAGAGAGCAGTACTTC. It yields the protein CASSQVGGREQYF.

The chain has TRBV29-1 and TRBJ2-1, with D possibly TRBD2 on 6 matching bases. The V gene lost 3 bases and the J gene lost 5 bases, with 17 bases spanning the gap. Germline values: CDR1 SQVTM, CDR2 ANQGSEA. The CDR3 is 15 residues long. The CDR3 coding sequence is TGCAGCGTTGATCGCTGGGAGGTAAAAGACAATGAGCAGTTCTTC. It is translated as CSVDRWEVKDNEQFF.

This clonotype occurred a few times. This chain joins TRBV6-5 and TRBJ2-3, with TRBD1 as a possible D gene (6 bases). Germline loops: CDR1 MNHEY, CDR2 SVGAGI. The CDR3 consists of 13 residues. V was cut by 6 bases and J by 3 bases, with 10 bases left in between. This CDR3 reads CASRLGGTDTQYF. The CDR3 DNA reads TGTGCCAGCAGACTAGGGGGAACAGATACGCAGTATTTT.

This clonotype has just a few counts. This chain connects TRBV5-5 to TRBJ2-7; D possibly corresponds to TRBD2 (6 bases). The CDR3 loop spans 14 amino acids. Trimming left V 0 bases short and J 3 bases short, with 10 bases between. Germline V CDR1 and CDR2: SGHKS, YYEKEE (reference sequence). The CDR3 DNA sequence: TGTGCCAGCAGCTTGGCCGCGGGGTTCTACGAGCAGTACTTC. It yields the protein CASSLAAGFYEQYF.

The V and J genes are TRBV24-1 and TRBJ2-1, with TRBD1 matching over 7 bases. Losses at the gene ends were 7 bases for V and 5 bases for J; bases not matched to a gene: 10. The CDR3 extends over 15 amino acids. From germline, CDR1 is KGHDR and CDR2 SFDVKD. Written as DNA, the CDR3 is TGTGCCACCAGCCACCCGGACAGGAGAAACAATGAGCAGTTCTTC. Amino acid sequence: CATSHPDRRNNEQFF.

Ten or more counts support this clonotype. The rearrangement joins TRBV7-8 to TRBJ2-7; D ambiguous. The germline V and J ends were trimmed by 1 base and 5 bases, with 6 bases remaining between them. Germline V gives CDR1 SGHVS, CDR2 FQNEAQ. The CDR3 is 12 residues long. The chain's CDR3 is CASSLVFNEQYF. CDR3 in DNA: TGTGCCAGCAGCTTAGTTTTTAACGAGCAGTACTTC.

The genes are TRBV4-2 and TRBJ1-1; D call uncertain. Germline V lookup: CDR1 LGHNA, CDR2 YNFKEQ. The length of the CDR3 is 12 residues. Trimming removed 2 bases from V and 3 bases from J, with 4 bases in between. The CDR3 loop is CASSQIDTEAFF. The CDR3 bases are TGTGCCAGCAGCCAAATCGACACTGAAGCTTTCTTT.

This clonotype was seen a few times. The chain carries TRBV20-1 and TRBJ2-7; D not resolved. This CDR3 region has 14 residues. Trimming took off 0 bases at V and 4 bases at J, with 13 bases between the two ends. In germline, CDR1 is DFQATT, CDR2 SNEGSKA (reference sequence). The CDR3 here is CSAREAGAEYEQYF. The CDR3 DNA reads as TGCAGTGCTAGAGAGGCAGGCGCCGAGTACGAGCAGTACTTC.

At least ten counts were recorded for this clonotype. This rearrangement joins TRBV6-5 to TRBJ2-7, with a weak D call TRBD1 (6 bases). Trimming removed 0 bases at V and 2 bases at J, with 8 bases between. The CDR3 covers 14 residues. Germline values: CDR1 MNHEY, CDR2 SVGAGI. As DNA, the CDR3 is TGTGCCAGCAGTTACTCGAGGACAGCCTACGAGCAGTACTTC. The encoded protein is CASSYSRTAYEQYF.

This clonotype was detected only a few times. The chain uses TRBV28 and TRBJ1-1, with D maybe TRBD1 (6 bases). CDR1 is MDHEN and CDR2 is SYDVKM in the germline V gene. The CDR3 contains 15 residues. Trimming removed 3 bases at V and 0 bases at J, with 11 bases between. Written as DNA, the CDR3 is TGTGCCAGCAGTTTGGGACAAGAAATGAACACTGAAGCTTTCTTT. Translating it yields CASSLGQEMNTEAFF.

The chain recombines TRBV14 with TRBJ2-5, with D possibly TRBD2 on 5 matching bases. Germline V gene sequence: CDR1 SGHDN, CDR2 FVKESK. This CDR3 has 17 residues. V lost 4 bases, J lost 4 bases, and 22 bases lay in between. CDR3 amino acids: CASSRTPSMRDVETQYF. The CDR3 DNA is TGTGCCAGCAGCCGGACTCCTAGCATGCGAGACGTAGAGACCCAGTACTTC.

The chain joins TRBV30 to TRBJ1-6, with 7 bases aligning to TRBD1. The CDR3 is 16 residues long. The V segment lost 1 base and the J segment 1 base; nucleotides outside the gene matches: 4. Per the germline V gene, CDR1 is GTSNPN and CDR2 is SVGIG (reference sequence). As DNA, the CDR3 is TGTGCCTGGAGTGAAGGGGGCGCGTCCTATAATTCACCCCTCCACTTT. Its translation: CAWSEGGASYNSPLHF.

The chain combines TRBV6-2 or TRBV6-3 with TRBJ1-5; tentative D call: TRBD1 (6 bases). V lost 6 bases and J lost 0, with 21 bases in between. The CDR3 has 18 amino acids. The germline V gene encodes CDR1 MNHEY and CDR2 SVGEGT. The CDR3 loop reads CASRHTGREPSSNQPQHF. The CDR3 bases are TGTGCCAGCAGACACACAGGGAGGGAACCTTCTAGCAATCAGCCCCAGCATTTT.

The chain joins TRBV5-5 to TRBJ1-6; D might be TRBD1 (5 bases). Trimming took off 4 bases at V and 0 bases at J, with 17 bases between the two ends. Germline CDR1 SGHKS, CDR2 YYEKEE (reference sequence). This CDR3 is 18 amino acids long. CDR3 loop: CASSPQDIWSSYNSPLHF. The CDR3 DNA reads TGTGCCAGCAGCCCCCAGGACATTTGGAGCTCCTATAATTCACCCCTCCACTTT.

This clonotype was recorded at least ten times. As DNA, the CDR3 is TGTGCCAGCAGCTTAGCGGACAGCTCCTACGAGCAGTACTTC. It is translated as CASSLADSSYEQYF. The rearrangement joins TRBV7-9 to TRBJ2-7; D is possibly TRBD1 (6 bases). The germline V gene has CDR1 SEHNR and CDR2 FQNEAQ (reference sequence). CDR3 length: 14 residues. The germline V and J ends were trimmed by 0 bases and 0 bases, with 6 bases remaining between them.

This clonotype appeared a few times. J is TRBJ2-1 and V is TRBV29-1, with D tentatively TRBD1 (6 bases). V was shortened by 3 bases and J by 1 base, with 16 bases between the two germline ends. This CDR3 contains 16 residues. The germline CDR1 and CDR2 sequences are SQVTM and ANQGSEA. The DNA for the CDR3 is TGCAGCGTTGAGGTTTTTGGGGGCTGGTCCTACAATGAGCAGTTCTTC. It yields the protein CSVEVFGGWSYNEQFF.

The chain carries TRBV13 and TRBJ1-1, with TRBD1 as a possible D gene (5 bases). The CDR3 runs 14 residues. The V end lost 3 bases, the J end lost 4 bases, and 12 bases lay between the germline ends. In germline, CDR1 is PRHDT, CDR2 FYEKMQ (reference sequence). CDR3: CASSFGDRSTEAFF. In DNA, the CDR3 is TGTGCCAGCAGCTTTGGGGACCGATCCACTGAAGCTTTCTTT.

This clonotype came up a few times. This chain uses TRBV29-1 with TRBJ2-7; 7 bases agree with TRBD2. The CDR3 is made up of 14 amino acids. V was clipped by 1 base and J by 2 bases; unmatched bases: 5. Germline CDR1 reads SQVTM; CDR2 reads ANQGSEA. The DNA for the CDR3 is TGCAGCGTTGAAGTGGCTAGCGGAACCTACGAGCAGTACTTC. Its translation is CSVEVASGTYEQYF.